Listed below are T cell receptor beta chains from one sample, sequenced in a study of T cells in Graves' hyperthyroidism and ophthalmopathy. TCRdb re-analysed the multiplex PCR reads in MiXCR, keeping a single row per CDR3 protein. The data hold 500,000 to 550,000 distinct CDR3 sequences, with nearly 20% observed a single time. The sequencing input was blood. Receptors originate from a man aged 35 to 55 with Graves' ophthalmopathy. Both conserved end residues are part of each CDR3. D genes are given only for firm matches. Clone size is stated in some rows and not others, as once, few, many or a class when expanded.

clone size	V gene	J gene	D gene	CDR3 protein	CDR3 DNA
many	TRBV6-6	TRBJ2-7	NA	CASSYSGSLNYEQYF	TGTGCCAGCAGTTACTCAGGGTCTCTCAACTACGAGCAGTACTTC
many	TRBV12-3/TRBV12-4	TRBJ1-4	TRBD1	CASSPGQANEKLFF	TGTGCCAGCAGTCCAGGACAGGCTAATGAAAAACTGTTTTTT
many	TRBV11-3	TRBJ1-1	TRBD1	CASSLGQGPNTEAFF	TGTGCCAGCAGCTTAGGACAGGGGCCGAACACTGAAGCTTTCTTT
many	TRBV30	TRBJ2-7	TRBD1	CAWSNGQGFGEQYF	TGTGCCTGGAGTAATGGACAGGGGTTCGGCGAGCAGTACTTC
few	TRBV12-3/TRBV12-4	TRBJ1-3	NA	CASSPHAGNTIYF	TGTGCCAGCAGCCCCCATGCGGGAAACACCATATATTTT
many	TRBV28	TRBJ2-1	NA	CASSFRAGRRSYNEQFF	TGTGCCAGCAGTTTTAGGGCGGGTAGACGCTCCTACAATGAGCAGTTCTTC
many	TRBV7-9	TRBJ2-3	NA	CASSLRGDTDTQYF	TGTGCCAGCAGCTTACGGGGTGACACAGATACGCAGTATTTT
few	TRBV7-8	TRBJ1-2	NA	CASGLYFYGYTF	TGTGCCAGCGGACTTTATTTCTATGGCTACACCTTC
many	TRBV7-8	TRBJ2-1	NA	CASSLDNRPGNEQFF	TGTGCCAGCAGCTTAGATAACAGGCCTGGCAATGAGCAGTTCTTC
many	TRBV2	TRBJ1-6	NA	CASKDGSSYNSPLHF	TGTGCCAGCAAAGACGGGAGCTCCTATAATTCACCCCTCCACTTT
few	TRBV7-2	TRBJ1-4	TRBD1	CASSPQGGEKLFF	TGTGCCAGCAGCCCTCAGGGGGGGGAAAAACTGTTTTTT
many	TRBV11-2	TRBJ2-7	NA	CATAKLRNYEQYF	TGTGCCACCGCAAAGCTGAGGAACTACGAGCAGTACTTC
many	TRBV12-3/TRBV12-4	TRBJ1-2	NA	CASSLDPKDYGYTF	TGTGCCAGCAGTTTAGACCCAAAGGACTATGGCTACACCTTC
few	TRBV7-3	TRBJ2-6	NA	CASSPPGAWGANVLTF	TGTGCCAGCAGCCCACCTGGGGCTTGGGGGGCCAACGTCCTGACTTTC
few	TRBV5-1	TRBJ1-1	NA	CASSLVGSEETEAFF	TGCGCCAGCAGCTTGGTAGGGTCGGAAGAGACTGAAGCTTTCTTT
NA	TRBV3-1	TRBJ1-2	NA	CASRSTGEIGYTF	TGTGCCAGCAGATCGACAGGAGAGATAGGCTACACCTTC
NA	TRBV7-2	TRBJ2-6	NA	CASSLVLGRANVLTF	TGTGCCAGCAGCTTAGTTTTGGGAAGGGCCAACGTCCTGACTTTC
many	TRBV11-2	TRBJ2-1	NA	CASRVSRASSYNEQFF	TGTGCCAGCAGAGTCTCGAGGGCCAGCTCCTACAATGAGCAGTTCTTC
many	TRBV30	TRBJ1-1	TRBD1	CARGRDRGTEAFF	TGTGCCCGGGGTAGGGACAGGGGCACTGAAGCTTTCTTT
NA	TRBV27	TRBJ2-1	NA	CASSFQGRGYNEQFF	TGTGCCAGCAGTTTTCAGGGGCGCGGCTACAATGAGCAGTTCTTC
NA	TRBV7-9	TRBJ1-1	NA	CASSPAGVAMNTEAFF	TGTGCCAGCAGCCCAGCGGGGGTGGCGATGAACACTGAAGCTTTCTTT
NA	TRBV6-2/TRBV6-3	TRBJ2-1	TRBD2	CASSTGPGLANYNEQFF	TGTGCCAGCAGTACCGGACCGGGACTAGCGAATTACAATGAGCAGTTCTTC
NA	TRBV19	TRBJ2-7	NA	CASSISGRVAEQYF	TGTGCCAGTAGTATATCGGGCAGGGTGGCCGAGCAGTACTTC
many	TRBV6-1	TRBJ1-2	TRBD1	CASSEGDRGLGGYTF	TGTGCCAGCAGTGAGGGAGACAGGGGGCTTGGGGGCTACACCTTC
many	TRBV5-1	TRBJ1-6	NA	CASSLDEGQGSPLHF	TGCGCCAGCAGCTTGGATGAGGGGCAAGGTTCACCCCTCCACTTT
few	TRBV20-1	TRBJ2-5	NA	CSARARSLTTGRETQYF	TGCAGTGCTAGAGCCAGATCGTTGACCACGGGGCGGGAGACCCAGTACTTC
NA	TRBV20-1	TRBJ2-1	NA	CSARDRVGGGGSYNEQFF	TGCAGTGCTAGAGATCGTGTGGGGGGTGGGGGTTCCTACAATGAGCAGTTCTTC
NA	TRBV5-4	TRBJ2-2	NA	CASSLYDSGELFF	TGTGCCAGCAGCTTGTACGACTCCGGGGAGCTGTTTTTT
NA	TRBV6-5	TRBJ2-6	TRBD2	CASSYPTGLAGPSGANVLTF	TGTGCCAGCAGTTACCCCACGGGACTAGCGGGTCCTTCTGGGGCCAACGTCCTGACTTTC
once	TRBV7-2	TRBJ1-5	NA	CASSLVSSNQPQHF	TGTGCCAGCAGCTTAGTAAGCAGCAATCAGCCCCAGCATTTT
NA	TRBV9	TRBJ2-1	TRBD2	CASTHPGAGVSGNEQFF	TGTGCCAGCACCCACCCCGGAGCGGGAGTATCCGGGAATGAGCAGTTCTTC
many	TRBV12-3/TRBV12-4	TRBJ2-1	NA	CASSRREMEEQFF	TGTGCCAGCAGTCGGAGGGAGATGGAAGAGCAGTTCTTC
many	TRBV28	TRBJ1-2	NA	CASSPGGYYGYTF	TGTGCCAGCAGTCCCGGGGGATACTATGGCTACACCTTC
many	TRBV20-1	TRBJ2-7	TRBD2	CSATPGASGTYEQYF	TGCAGTGCCACCCCCGGGGCTAGCGGAACCTACGAGCAGTACTTC
many	TRBV12-3/TRBV12-4	TRBJ2-1	NA	CASGSPETYNEQFF	TGTGCCAGCGGTAGCCCGGAGACCTACAATGAGCAGTTCTTC
NA	TRBV5-4	TRBJ2-2	NA	CASSSVSRGELFF	TGTGCCAGCAGCTCCGTGTCCCGCGGGGAGCTGTTTTTT
NA	TRBV7-3	TRBJ1-2	TRBD1	CASSLTGQAAGYTF	TGTGCCAGCAGCTTAACAGGACAGGCCGCAGGCTACACCTTC
many	TRBV28	TRBJ1-5	NA	CASRLVKSQPQHF	TGTGCCAGCAGGTTGGTGAAATCGCAGCCCCAGCATTTT
many	TRBV2	TRBJ2-1	NA	CASSELGLTYNEQFF	TGTGCCAGCAGTGAGCTGGGGCTGACCTACAATGAGCAGTTCTTC
many	TRBV18	TRBJ1-1	NA	CASSPPSRKNTEAFF	TGTGCCAGCTCACCACCCTCACGGAAGAACACTGAAGCTTTCTTT